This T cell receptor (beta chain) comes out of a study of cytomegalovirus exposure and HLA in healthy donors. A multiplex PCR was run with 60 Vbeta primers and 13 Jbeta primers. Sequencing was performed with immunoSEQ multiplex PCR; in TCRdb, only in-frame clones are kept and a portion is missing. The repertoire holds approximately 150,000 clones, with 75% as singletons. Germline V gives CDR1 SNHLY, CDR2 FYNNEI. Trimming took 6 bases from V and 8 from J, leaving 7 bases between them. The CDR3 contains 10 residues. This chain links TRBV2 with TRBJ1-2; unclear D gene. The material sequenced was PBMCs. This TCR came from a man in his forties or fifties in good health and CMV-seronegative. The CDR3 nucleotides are TGTGCCAGCAGAACAGAAGGCTACACCTTC. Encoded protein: CASRTEGYTF.